This T cell receptor beta chain appears in the sequencing data of a study of T-cell memory formation after mild COVID-19. For the study at large: TCR clusters were mostly donor specific.

Germline V CDR1 and CDR2: SNHLY, FYNNEI. The CDR3 extends over 14 amino acids. Trimming removed 4 bases from V and 5 bases from J; junction bases left unmatched: 3. Findings and caveats of the study: Certain responding clones were present in pre-infection memory, suggesting participation of cross-reactive memory. Among contracting clones, CD4+ were mainly CM/EM and CD8+ enriched in EMRA.

A note on this clonotype: The antigen is not known.

TCRdb reanalysed the 5' RACE reads using MiXCR and keeps one entry per CDR3 protein. The sample has approximately 260,000 distinct CDR3 sequences, about 16% seen once; the top ten hold 3.5%. This TCR was recovered from a man aged 18 to 30 who had mild COVID-19 (a few samples of this study predate the infection). Cell type and time point are not known. The V gene is TRBV2, the J gene TRBJ1-1, with 11 bases aligning to TRBD1. Sequencing was done on a sample of PBMCs or a T cell subset sorted from them (not recorded which). CDR3 coding DNA: TGTGCCAGCAGTGGGACAGGGGGCTATACTGAAGCTTTCTTT. Translating gives CASSGTGGYTEAFF.